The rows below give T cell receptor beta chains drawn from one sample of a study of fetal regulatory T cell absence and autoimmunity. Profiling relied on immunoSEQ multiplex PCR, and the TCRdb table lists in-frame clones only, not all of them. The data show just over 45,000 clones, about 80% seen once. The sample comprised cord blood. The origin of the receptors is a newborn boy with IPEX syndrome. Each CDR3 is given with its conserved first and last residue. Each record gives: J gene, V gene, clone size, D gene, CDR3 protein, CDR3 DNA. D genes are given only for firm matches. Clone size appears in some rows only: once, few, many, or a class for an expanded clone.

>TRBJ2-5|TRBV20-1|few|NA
CSAREQGTQYF
TGCAGTGCTAGAGAACAGGGGACCCAGTACTTC
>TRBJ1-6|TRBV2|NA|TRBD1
CASSEDRGGNSPLHF
TGTGCCAGCAGTGAAGACAGGGGAGGTAATTCACCCCTCCACTTT
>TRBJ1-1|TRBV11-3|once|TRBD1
CASSLEMGQGGSTEAFF
TGTGCCAGCAGTTTAGAAATGGGACAGGGAGGAAGCACTGAAGCTTTCTTT
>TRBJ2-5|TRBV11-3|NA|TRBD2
CASSLGGGAGGTQYF
TGTGCCAGCAGCTTGGGCGGGGGGGCCGGTGGGACCCAGTACTTC
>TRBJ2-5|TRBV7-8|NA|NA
CASSFMSSQETQYF
TGTGCCAGCAGCTTTATGAGTAGCCAAGAGACCCAGTACTTC
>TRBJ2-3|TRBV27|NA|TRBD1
CASSSRTGAYQDTQYF
TGTGCCAGCAGTTCAAGGACAGGGGCGTATCAAGATACGCAGTATTTT
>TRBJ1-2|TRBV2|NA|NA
CASSVGVYGYTF
TGTGCCAGCAGTGTGGGTGTCTATGGCTACACCTTC
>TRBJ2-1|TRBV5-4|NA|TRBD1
CASSSRDRSYNEQFF
TGTGCCAGCAGCTCCCGGGACAGATCGTACAATGAGCAGTTCTTC
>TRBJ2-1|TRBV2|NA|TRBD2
CASRRLAGHEQFF
TGTGCCAGCAGAAGACTAGCGGGCCATGAGCAGTTCTTC
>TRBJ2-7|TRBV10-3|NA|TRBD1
CAIRSTGDEQYF
TGTGCCATCAGGTCCACAGGGGACGAGCAGTACTTC
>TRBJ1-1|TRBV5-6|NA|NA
CASEGVNTEAFF
TGTGCCAGCGAGGGGGTTAACACTGAAGCTTTCTTT
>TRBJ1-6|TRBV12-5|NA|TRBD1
CASGGQGYNSPLHF
TGTGCTAGTGGCGGACAGGGCTATAATTCACCCCTCCACTTT
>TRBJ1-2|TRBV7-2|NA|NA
CASSLERGSYTF
TGTGCCAGCAGCTTAGAACGAGGGAGCTACACCTTC
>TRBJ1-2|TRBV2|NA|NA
CASTFDKNYGYTF
TGTGCCAGCACCTTTGACAAAAACTATGGCTACACCTTC
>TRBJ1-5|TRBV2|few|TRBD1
CASSDRGRNQPQHF
TGTGCCAGCAGTGACAGGGGGCGTAATCAGCCCCAGCATTTT
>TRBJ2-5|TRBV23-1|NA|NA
CATRVRAYF
TGCGCCACCAGGGTTAGAGCATACTTC
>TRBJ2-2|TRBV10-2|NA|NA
CASRENTGELFF
TGCGCCAGCAGGGAGAACACCGGGGAGCTGTTTTTT
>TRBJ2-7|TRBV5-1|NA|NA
CASSLLLSYEQYF
TGCGCCAGCAGCCTCTTACTGAGCTACGAGCAGTACTTC
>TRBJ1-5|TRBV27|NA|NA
CASSLRFNQPQHF
TGTGCCAGCAGTTTGAGGTTCAATCAGCCCCAGCATTTT
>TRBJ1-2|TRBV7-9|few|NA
CASSLGNYGYTF
TGTGCCAGCAGCTTAGGGAACTATGGCTACACCTTC
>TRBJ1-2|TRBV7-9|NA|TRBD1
CATAIINNRGQNYGYTF
TGTGCCACCGCCATTATAAACAACAGGGGCCAAAACTATGGCTACACCTTC
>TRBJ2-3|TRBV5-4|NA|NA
CASSLSTGTTDTQYF
TGTGCCAGCAGCTTGTCTACGGGAACCACAGATACGCAGTATTTT
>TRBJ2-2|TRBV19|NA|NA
CASTQDDTGELFF
TGTGCCAGTACCCAGGACGACACCGGGGAGCTGTTTTTT
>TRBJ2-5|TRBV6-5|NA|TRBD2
CASSLSGGGETQYF
TGTGCCAGCAGCCTAAGCGGGGGGGGAGAGACCCAGTACTTC
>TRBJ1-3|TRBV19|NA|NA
CASSIAGSSGNTIYF
TGTGCCAGTAGTATAGCGGGCAGCTCTGGAAACACCATATATTTT
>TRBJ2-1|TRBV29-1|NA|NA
CSVDVDLSSYNEQFF
TGCAGCGTTGACGTTGACTTGAGCTCCTACAATGAGCAGTTCTTC
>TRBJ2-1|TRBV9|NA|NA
CASSVAEGDNEQFF
TGTGCCAGCAGCGTAGCGGAGGGGGACAATGAGCAGTTCTTC
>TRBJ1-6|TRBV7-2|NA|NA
CASSLARDPRSSPLHF
TGTGCCAGCAGCTTAGCGAGAGACCCAAGAAGTTCACCCCTCCACTTT
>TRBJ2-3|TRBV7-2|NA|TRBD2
CASSFLGLPTDTQYF
TGTGCCAGCAGCTTCCTGGGACTACCCACAGATACGCAGTATTTT
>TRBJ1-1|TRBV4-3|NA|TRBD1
CASSVHRGTEAFF
TGCGCCAGCAGCGTCCACAGGGGCACTGAAGCTTTCTTT
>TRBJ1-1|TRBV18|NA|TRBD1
CASSPRRTGLNTEAFF
TGTGCCAGCTCACCTAGGAGGACAGGGTTGAACACTGAAGCTTTCTTT